This T cell receptor (beta chain) was profiled in a study of blood T cell repertoires in COVID-19. Profiled with immunoSEQ multiplex PCR; TCRdb holds only in-frame clones, not every one. The sample has about 220,000 clones, roughly 90% seen once. This CDR3 comprises 13 residues. V was clipped by 5 bases and J by 8 bases, with 14 bases between them. Per germline, CDR1 SGHAT and CDR2 FQNNGV. Across under 25 US areas, participants ranged in age from about 18 to 90 years. The TCR comes from a woman between 40 and 55 years old with acute COVID-19. The sample consisted of PBMCs or T cells enriched from blood (not recorded which). This chain joins TRBV11-2 and TRBJ2-3; possibly TRBD2 for D (6 bases). CDR3 nucleotides: TGTGCCAGCAGCCCCTCGGGCGGGGTTACGCAGTATTTT. This encodes CASSPSGGVTQYF.